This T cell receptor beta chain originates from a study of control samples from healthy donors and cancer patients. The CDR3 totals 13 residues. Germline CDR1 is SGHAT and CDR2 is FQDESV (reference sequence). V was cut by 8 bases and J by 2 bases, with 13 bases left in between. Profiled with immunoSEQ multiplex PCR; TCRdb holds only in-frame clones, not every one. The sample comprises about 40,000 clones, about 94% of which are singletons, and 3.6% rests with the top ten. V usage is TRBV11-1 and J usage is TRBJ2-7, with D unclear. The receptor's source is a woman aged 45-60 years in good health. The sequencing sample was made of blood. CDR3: CASGRQATYEQYF. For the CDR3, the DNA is TGTGCCAGCGGGCGGCAGGCCACCTACGAGCAGTACTTC.